These 4 T cell receptor beta chains share one sample of origin, sequenced in a study of CD8 T cells in Susac syndrome. Random hexamers served to reverse transcribe roughly 0.45 to 1 ug RNA. MiXCR, run by TCRdb on the immunoSEQ multiplex PCR reads, gives a single entry per CDR3 protein. Of about 240,000 distinct CDR3 sequences in the sample, 90% to 96% were seen once. Sequencing used CD4+ T cells from PBMCs. Receptor source: a human donor with Susac syndrome.

V is TRBV13 and J is TRBJ2-7; a weak D match, TRBD1 (6 bases). The V gene lost 3 bases and the J gene lost 2 bases, with 11 bases spanning the gap. CDR3 size: 14 residues. Looked up from germline, CDR1 is PRHDT and CDR2 is FYEKMQ (reference sequence). The chain's CDR3 is CASSFRGGTYEQYF. CDR3 DNA sequence: TGTGCCAGCAGCTTCAGAGGGGGAACCTACGAGCAGTACTTC.

The chain joins TRBV2 to TRBJ2-2; D perhaps matches TRBD1 (6 bases). The CDR3 has 17 residues. Germline loops: CDR1 SNHLY, CDR2 FYNNEI. V was pared by 3 bases and J by 4 bases, with 18 bases between. The CDR3 DNA reads TGTGCCAGCAGTGAGGGGGCGCTCTGGACGAGCACCGGGGAGCTGTTTTTT. It codes for CASSEGALWTSTGELFF.

This rearrangement joins TRBV29-1 to TRBJ1-2; the D is unclear. There are 15 residues in the CDR3. V gave up 1 base and J gave up 4 bases, with 16 bases separating them. Germline CDR1 reads SQVTM; CDR2 reads ANQGSEA. The CDR3 region is CSVEGRGPSGYGYTF. In DNA, the CDR3 is TGCAGCGTTGAAGGAAGAGGGCCCTCCGGCTATGGCTACACCTTC.

The rearrangement joins TRBV30 to TRBJ2-3; maybe TRBD2 (5 bases). Germline loops: CDR1 GTSNPN, CDR2 SVGIG (reference sequence). V was clipped by 4 bases and J by 4 bases, with 9 bases between them. The CDR3 length is 12 residues. The CDR3 DNA follows: TGTGCCTGGACGGGATTCGCAGATACGCAGTATTTT. Residues: CAWTGFADTQYF.